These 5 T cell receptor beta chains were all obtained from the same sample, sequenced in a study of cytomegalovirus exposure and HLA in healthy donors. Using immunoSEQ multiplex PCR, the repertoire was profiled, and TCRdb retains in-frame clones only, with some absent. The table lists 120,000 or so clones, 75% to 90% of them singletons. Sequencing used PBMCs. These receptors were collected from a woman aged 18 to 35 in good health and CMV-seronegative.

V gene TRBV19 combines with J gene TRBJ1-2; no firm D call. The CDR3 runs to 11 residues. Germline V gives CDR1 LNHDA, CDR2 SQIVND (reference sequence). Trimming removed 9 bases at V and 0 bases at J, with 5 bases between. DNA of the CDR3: TGTGCCAGAATAGCTAACTATGGCTACACCTTC. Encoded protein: CARIANYGYTF.

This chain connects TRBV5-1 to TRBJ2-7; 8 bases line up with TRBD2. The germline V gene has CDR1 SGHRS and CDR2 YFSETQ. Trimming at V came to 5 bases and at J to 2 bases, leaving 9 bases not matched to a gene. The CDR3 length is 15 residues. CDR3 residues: CASRNLRGGPYEQYF. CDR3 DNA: TGCGCCAGCAGGAATCTACGGGGGGGTCCCTACGAGCAGTACTTC.

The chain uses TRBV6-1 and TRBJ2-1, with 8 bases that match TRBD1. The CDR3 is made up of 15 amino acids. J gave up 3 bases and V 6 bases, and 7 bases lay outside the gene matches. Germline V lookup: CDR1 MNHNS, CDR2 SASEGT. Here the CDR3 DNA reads TGTGCCAGCAGGTCCGGGACAGGCGTCTACAATGAGCAGTTCTTC. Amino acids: CASRSGTGVYNEQFF.

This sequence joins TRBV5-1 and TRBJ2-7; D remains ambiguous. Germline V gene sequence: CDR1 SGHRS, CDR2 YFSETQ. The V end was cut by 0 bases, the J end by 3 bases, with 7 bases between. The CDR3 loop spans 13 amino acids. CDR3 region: CASSLGGGYEQYF. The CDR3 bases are TGCGCCAGCAGCTTGGGTGGCGGCTACGAGCAGTACTTC.

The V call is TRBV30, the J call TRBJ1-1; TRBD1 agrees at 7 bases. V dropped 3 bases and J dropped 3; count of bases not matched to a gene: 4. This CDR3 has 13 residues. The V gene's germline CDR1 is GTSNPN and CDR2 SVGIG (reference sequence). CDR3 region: CAWRQGMHTEAFF. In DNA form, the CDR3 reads TGTGCCTGGAGACAGGGGATGCACACTGAAGCTTTCTTT.